This T cell receptor (beta chain) originates from a study of blood T cell repertoires in COVID-19. Study in general: The origin of the acute and convalescent COVID-19 samples was the United States, Italy and Spain. PBMCs, B-cell-depleted T cells, or T cells were the source of the cDNA or gDNA that made up the material.

Participants spanned ages about 18 to 95 years and resided in roughly 22 US areas. For recovered donors of Cohort 3, there were two negative PCRs, clearance, or symptom resolution. Assay used: immunoSEQ multiplex PCR; TCRdb lists only in-frame clones, some missing. The repertoire consists of over 300,000 clones, with around 84% occurring once and the leading ten covering 10%. Germline trimming cut 6 bases from V and 2 bases from J; bases unmatched to any gene: 5. This CDR3 is built from 14 residues. Germline CDR1 and CDR2: SNHLY and FYNNEI. The V gene is TRBV2, the J gene TRBJ1-2, with 8 bases fitting TRBD1. The clonotype was recovered from a young woman who had recovered from COVID-19. The sample was PBMCs or T cells enriched from blood (not recorded which). As DNA, the CDR3 is TGTGCCAGCAGGGCGCAGGGGGCCAACTATGGCTACACCTTC. Translated, it gives CASRAQGANYGYTF.